The 15 T cell receptor beta chains presented below share a single source sample, sequenced in a study of PD-1 blockade in classical Hodgkin lymphoma. Some clones are missing from TCRdb's copy, which holds only in-frame ones; the method was immunoSEQ multiplex PCR. The table shows about 4,200 clones, with about 87% occurring only once. Each patient's relapse followed autologous stem cell transplantation, and brentuximab vedotin exposure varied. Purified CD4+ T cells were obtained from thawed PBMCs through magnetic negative selection. Sequencing was performed on CD4+ T cells from blood, taken at baseline. The source is a human donor with classical Hodgkin lymphoma.

The V call is TRBV5-4, the J call TRBJ2-7, with 10 bases identical to TRBD2. J was trimmed by 7 bases and V by 1 base; bases with no gene match: 5. CDR1 SGHNT and CDR2 YYREEE come from the germline V gene (reference sequence). The CDR3 length is 14 residues. CDR3 nucleotide sequence: TGTGCCAGCAGCTTGCTAGCGGGAGCGGGAGAGCAGTACTTC. Protein sequence: CASSLLAGAGEQYF.

The chain combines TRBV28 with TRBJ2-6; 10 bases align to TRBD1. Looked up from germline, CDR1 is MDHEN and CDR2 is SYDVKM. Trimming cost V 6 bases and J 5 bases; bases outside gene matches: 4. CDR3 length: 15 amino acids. The CDR3 nucleotides are TGTGCCAGCAGGGGACAGGGGTCCCGGGCCAACGTCCTGACTTTC. It yields the protein CASRGQGSRANVLTF.

This clone was detected only once. The rearrangement links TRBV28 to TRBJ1-2; D gene uncertain. Germline CDR1 is MDHEN and CDR2 is SYDVKM. Trimming removed 2 bases at V and 5 bases at J, with 9 bases between. The CDR3 spans 13 residues. In DNA, the CDR3 is TGTGCCAGCAGTTTACCCAATGTTTATGGCTACACCTTC. This gives the protein CASSLPNVYGYTF.

In this sample, this clone turned up a few times. The chain links TRBV7-3 to TRBJ1-1; D unclear. In germline, CDR1 is SGHTA, CDR2 FQGTGA. Deletions cut 4 bases from V and 1 base from J, with 13 bases between. The CDR3 totals 15 residues. For the CDR3, the DNA is TGTGCCAGCAGCTCCGTTTGGACTGAGAACACTGAAGCTTTCTTT. This sequence encodes CASSSVWTENTEAFF.

This chain joins TRBV25-1 and TRBJ2-7; tentative D call: TRBD2 (7 bases). The germline V gene has CDR1 MGHDK and CDR2 SYGVNS. The CDR3 is 15 residues long. V lost 5 bases, J lost 0 bases, and 14 bases lay in between. The CDR3 DNA is TGTGCCAGCAGTACTCCCGGGGGGCCCTCCTACGAGCAGTACTTC. Amino acids: CASSTPGGPSYEQYF.

This chain links TRBV7-2 with TRBJ1-4; 9 nucleotides agree with TRBD1. The CDR3 contains 17 residues. Per the germline V gene, CDR1 is SGHTA and CDR2 is FQGNSA. J gave up 4 bases and V 2 bases, and 8 bases lay outside the gene matches. CDR3 loop: CASSLNRGLLDNEKLFF. CDR3 sequence (DNA): TGTGCCAGCAGCTTAAACAGGGGGCTTTTGGATAATGAAAAACTGTTTTTT.

The rearrangement links TRBV5-1 to TRBJ2-5; 7 bases agree with TRBD2. There are 14 residues in the CDR3. Germline trimming cut 3 bases from V and 3 bases from J; bases unmatched to any gene: 5. Germline assignment: CDR1 SGHRS and CDR2 YFSETQ. The CDR3 nucleotides read TGCGCCAGCAGCTCACGAGGGACTAAAGAGACCCAGTACTTC. Its protein product is CASSSRGTKETQYF.

J is TRBJ1-5 and V is TRBV18; D ambiguous. The germline V gene encodes CDR1 KGHSH and CDR2 LQKENI. V lost 1 base to trimming and J lost 3 bases, with 7 bases between them. There are 14 residues in the CDR3. CDR3 bases: TGTGCCAGCTCACCACAGGGAAACAATCAGCCCCAGCATTTT. It yields the protein CASSPQGNNQPQHF.

This chain connects TRBV6-5 to TRBJ1-1; 8 bases align to TRBD1. V lost 6 bases, J lost 9 bases, and 12 bases stayed unmatched. CDR3 length equals 14 residues. Germline assignment: CDR1 MNHEY and CDR2 SVGAGI. CDR3 region: CASRAGTGVMKAFF. Written as DNA, the CDR3 is TGTGCCAGCAGGGCCGGGACAGGCGTCATGAAAGCTTTCTTT.

This chain uses TRBV7-2 with TRBJ2-1, with a tentative D call TRBD2 (6 bases). Germline values: CDR1 SGHTA, CDR2 FQGNSA. CDR3 size: 15 residues. Trimming took 5 bases from V and 1 from J, leaving 12 bases between them. CDR3 sequence reads: CASSVLAKSYNEQFF. The DNA for the CDR3 is TGTGCCAGCAGCGTTCTAGCGAAATCCTACAATGAGCAGTTCTTC.

The chain links TRBV25-1 to TRBJ2-7, with D hard to call. Germline lookup yields CDR1 MGHDK and CDR2 SYGVNS. This CDR3 has 14 amino acids. V was trimmed by 6 bases and J by 1 base, leaving 13 bases between them. DNA for the CDR3: TGTGCCAGCAGCCCATCCGGGTCATCCTACGAGCAGTACTTC. Encoded protein: CASSPSGSSYEQYF.

CDR3 in amino acids: CASKPGQEASGGNTIYF. The CDR3, as DNA: TGCGCCAGCAAACCGGGACAGGAGGCTTCAGGGGGAAACACCATATATTTT. The genes are TRBV5-1 and TRBJ1-3, with 8 bases lining up with TRBD1. The germline V gene encodes CDR1 SGHRS and CDR2 YFSETQ. Trimming took 6 bases from V and 4 from J; bases not matched to a gene: 15. The CDR3 runs to 17 residues.

For this clone: The sample carries other DNA sequences with the same CDR3. The chain couples TRBV6-1 to TRBJ1-2, with a tentative D call TRBD1 (5 bases). Trimming left V 6 bases short and J 2 bases short, with 10 bases between. CDR1 and CDR2 from the germline V gene are MNHNS and SASEGT. The CDR3 runs 13 residues. CDR3 sequence reads: CASSRAPNYGYTF. In DNA, the CDR3 is TGTGCCAGCAGCAGGGCCCCAAACTATGGCTACACCTTC.

The J gene is TRBJ2-6, the V gene TRBV19; 7 nucleotides match TRBD1. Looked up from germline, CDR1 is LNHDA and CDR2 is SQIVND (reference sequence). CDR3 size: 18 residues. The junction had 10 bases not matched to a gene; V was cut back by 3 bases and J by 2 bases. This CDR3 reads CASSISAGGLPGANVLTF. The CDR3 nucleotides read TGTGCCAGTAGTATTTCGGCAGGGGGTCTCCCTGGGGCCAACGTCCTGACTTTC.

This CDR3 reads CASSYGTGHGKYEQYF. CDR3 nucleotide sequence: TGTGCCAGCAGTTATGGGACAGGCCACGGAAAATACGAGCAGTACTTC. The J gene is TRBJ2-5, the V gene TRBV6-5, with 8 bases matching TRBD1. Matching the DNA end better, TRBJ2-7 makes the J call doubtful. The CDR3 loop spans 16 amino acids. Germline V gives CDR1 MNHEY, CDR2 SVGAGI.